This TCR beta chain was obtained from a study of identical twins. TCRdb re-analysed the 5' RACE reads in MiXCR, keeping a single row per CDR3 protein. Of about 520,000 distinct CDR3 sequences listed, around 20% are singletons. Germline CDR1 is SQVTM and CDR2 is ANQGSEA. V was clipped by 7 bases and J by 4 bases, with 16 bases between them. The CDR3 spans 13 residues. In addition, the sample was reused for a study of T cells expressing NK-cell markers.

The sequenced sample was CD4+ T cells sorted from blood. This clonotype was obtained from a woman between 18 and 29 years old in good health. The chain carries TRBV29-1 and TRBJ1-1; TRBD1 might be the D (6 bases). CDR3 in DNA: TGCAGCGCCACGACAGGCTGGGGCACTGAAGCTTTCTTT. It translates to CSATTGWGTEAFF.